A selection of T cell receptor beta chains follows, all from one sample in a study of molecular identifiers for immune sequencing clone quantification. TCRdb re-called the PCR reads with MiXCR, one entry per CDR3 protein. The repertoire has some 580,000 distinct CDR3 sequences, about 25% of them found once; the top ten carry about 0.78%. Sequences were obtained from naive CD8+ T cells from blood, with Jurkat cell RNA spiked in. The source of these receptors is a human donor in good health. Some libraries in this study had Jurkat cell RNA spiked in. Each CDR3 is given with its conserved first and last residue. Fields, in order: D gene, J gene, V gene, clone size, CDR3 DNA, CDR3 protein. D genes are given only for firm matches. The listing skips clone size in some rows; elsewhere it reads once, few, many or a size class.

d_gene: TRBD1
j_gene: TRBJ1-1
v_gene: TRBV4-3
abundance: few
CDR3nt: TGCGCCAGCAGCCAAGTATGGGAGGGGGCCGACACTGAAGCTTTCTTT
CDR3aa: CASSQVWEGADTEAFF

d_gene: TRBD1
j_gene: TRBJ1-2
v_gene: TRBV2
abundance: -
CDR3nt: TGTGCCAGCAATAACCCAACAGGGGCGAACTATGGCTACACCTTC
CDR3aa: CASNNPTGANYGYTF

d_gene: -
j_gene: TRBJ1-3
v_gene: TRBV9
abundance: -
CDR3nt: TGTGCCAGCAGCGTAGTGGGTACCTCTGGAAGCACCATATATTTT
CDR3aa: CASSVVGTSGSTIYF

d_gene: TRBD2
j_gene: TRBJ2-1
v_gene: TRBV12-3/TRBV12-4
abundance: -
CDR3nt: TGTGCCAGCAGTTTGAGTAGCGGGAGGGCCAGTGAGCAGTTCTTC
CDR3aa: CASSLSSGRASEQFF

d_gene: TRBD1
j_gene: TRBJ2-7
v_gene: TRBV6-6
abundance: many
CDR3nt: TGTGCCAGCAGTTATGACAGGGGATTGTACGAGCAGTACTTC
CDR3aa: CASSYDRGLYEQYF

d_gene: TRBD1
j_gene: TRBJ2-5
v_gene: TRBV5-6
abundance: many
CDR3nt: TGTGCCAGCAGCTGGGGGACAGGGGCGACCCAGTACTTC
CDR3aa: CASSWGTGATQYF

d_gene: -
j_gene: TRBJ2-7
v_gene: TRBV20-1
abundance: -
CDR3nt: TGCAGTGCTAGGGACTCCTTCTCCTACGAGCAGTACTTC
CDR3aa: CSARDSFSYEQYF

d_gene: TRBD1
j_gene: TRBJ2-7
v_gene: TRBV30
abundance: few
CDR3nt: TGTGCCTGGAGTGAGACAGGGTTGGACGAGCAGTACTTC
CDR3aa: CAWSETGLDEQYF

d_gene: -
j_gene: TRBJ1-4
v_gene: TRBV19
abundance: -
CDR3nt: TGTGCCAGTAGTCTACAGGGTGGTTCGAAACTGTTTTTT
CDR3aa: CASSLQGGSKLFF

d_gene: TRBD1
j_gene: TRBJ1-5
v_gene: TRBV6-1
abundance: few
CDR3nt: TGTGCCAGCAGTGGGCGGACAGGGGATCGGCCCCAGCATTTT
CDR3aa: CASSGRTGDRPQHF

d_gene: TRBD2
j_gene: TRBJ2-3
v_gene: TRBV10-2
abundance: -
CDR3nt: TGCGCCAGCAGTGAGACAGGGTTGGATGCGGGGGGGCGGGATACGCAGTATTTT
CDR3aa: CASSETGLDAGGRDTQYF

d_gene: TRBD2
j_gene: TRBJ2-5
v_gene: TRBV6-2/TRBV6-3
abundance: -
CDR3nt: TGTGCCAGCAGTTACACGGGACTAGCGGGGACCCAAGAGACCCAGTACTTC
CDR3aa: CASSYTGLAGTQETQYF

d_gene: -
j_gene: TRBJ1-1
v_gene: TRBV7-9
abundance: many
CDR3nt: TGCGCCAGCAGCTTGGCTGGCACTGAAGCTTTCTTT
CDR3aa: CASSLAGTEAFF

d_gene: -
j_gene: TRBJ1-5
v_gene: TRBV19
abundance: -
CDR3nt: TGTGCCAGTAGTGCAGGGAGTTATGACAATCAGCCCCAGCATTTT
CDR3aa: CASSAGSYDNQPQHF

d_gene: -
j_gene: TRBJ2-5
v_gene: TRBV11-2
abundance: -
CDR3nt: TGTGCCAGCAGACAAACGATAGCCCAGCCCCAGTACTTC
CDR3aa: CASRQTIAQPQYF

d_gene: TRBD1
j_gene: TRBJ1-1
v_gene: TRBV5-6
abundance: few
CDR3nt: TGTGCCAGCAGACCGACAGGGTTGGACACTGAAGCTTTCTTT
CDR3aa: CASRPTGLDTEAFF

d_gene: -
j_gene: TRBJ2-5
v_gene: TRBV27
abundance: -
CDR3nt: TGTGCCAGCAATAAGATCGGGGCTACCCCGGAGACCCAGTACTTC
CDR3aa: CASNKIGATPETQYF

d_gene: -
j_gene: TRBJ2-4
v_gene: TRBV28
abundance: many
CDR3nt: TGTGCCAGCATCCAGTCGGGGGCAAGGGCCAAAAACATTCAGTACTTC
CDR3aa: CASIQSGARAKNIQYF

d_gene: -
j_gene: TRBJ2-1
v_gene: TRBV6-2/TRBV6-3
abundance: -
CDR3nt: TGTGCCAGCAGCCGAGGACCCCCTGTCGACGAGCAGTTCTTC
CDR3aa: CASSRGPPVDEQFF

d_gene: TRBD2
j_gene: TRBJ2-7
v_gene: TRBV9
abundance: -
CDR3nt: TGTGCCAGCAGCGTAGATCCGGCGGGGGGACCCTACGAGCAGTACTTC
CDR3aa: CASSVDPAGGPYEQYF

d_gene: TRBD2
j_gene: TRBJ2-5
v_gene: TRBV12-3/TRBV12-4
abundance: many
CDR3nt: TGTGCCAGCAGTTTCGGGGGGTTGAAAGAGACCCAGTACTTC
CDR3aa: CASSFGGLKETQYF

d_gene: -
j_gene: TRBJ1-2
v_gene: TRBV27
abundance: -
CDR3nt: TGTGCCAGCAGCCACAGGATTCTGGGGGCTAACTATGGCTACACCTTC
CDR3aa: CASSHRILGANYGYTF

d_gene: TRBD2
j_gene: TRBJ2-7
v_gene: TRBV4-1
abundance: -
CDR3nt: TGCGCCAGCAGCCAGGGACCGGGGGGGACCAACGAGCAGTACTTC
CDR3aa: CASSQGPGGTNEQYF

d_gene: -
j_gene: TRBJ2-7
v_gene: TRBV3-1
abundance: many
CDR3nt: TGTGCCAGCAGCCAAAACCCGGGACAATACTACGAGCAGTACTTC
CDR3aa: CASSQNPGQYYEQYF

d_gene: -
j_gene: TRBJ2-2
v_gene: TRBV27
abundance: few
CDR3nt: TGTGCCAGCGCGAAGGATCCGGGACCGAACACCGGGGAGCTGTTTTTT
CDR3aa: CASAKDPGPNTGELFF

d_gene: -
j_gene: TRBJ2-7
v_gene: TRBV29-1
abundance: few
CDR3nt: TGCAGCGTTGAATATGAGGTTCCCTACGAGCAGTACTTC
CDR3aa: CSVEYEVPYEQYF

d_gene: -
j_gene: TRBJ1-2
v_gene: TRBV19
abundance: -
CDR3nt: TGTGCCAGTAGTCCCCCCTTCTCATGGGTAACTGATGGCTACACCTTC
CDR3aa: CASSPPFSWVTDGYTF

d_gene: TRBD2
j_gene: TRBJ2-7
v_gene: TRBV30
abundance: -
CDR3nt: TGTGCCTGGAGTGTTACCCTGGGGCTAGCGGACTCCTACGAGCAGTACTTC
CDR3aa: CAWSVTLGLADSYEQYF

d_gene: -
j_gene: TRBJ2-3
v_gene: TRBV11-2
abundance: -
CDR3nt: TGTGCCAGCAGCTGGGGGCCAGGGCGGGATACGCAGTATTTT
CDR3aa: CASSWGPGRDTQYF

d_gene: -
j_gene: TRBJ2-3
v_gene: TRBV5-8
abundance: -
CDR3nt: TGTGCCAGCAGCGTAGCGGAAACTAGCACAGATACGCGGTATTTC
CDR3aa: CASSVAETSTDTRYF

d_gene: -
j_gene: TRBJ1-1
v_gene: TRBV4-2
abundance: -
CDR3nt: TGTGCCAGCAGCCGGGGGACTAAAAAATTTGAATTCACTGAAGCTTTCTTT
CDR3aa: CASSRGTKKFEFTEAFF

d_gene: -
j_gene: TRBJ2-5
v_gene: TRBV5-4
abundance: -
CDR3nt: TGTGCCAGCAGGGCAGGGGTAGACGAGACCCAGTACTTC
CDR3aa: CASRAGVDETQYF

d_gene: TRBD1
j_gene: TRBJ1-1
v_gene: TRBV2
abundance: -
CDR3nt: TGTGCCCTCATTGGACAGGGGGCTGAAGCTTTCTTT
CDR3aa: CALIGQGAEAFF

d_gene: -
j_gene: TRBJ1-4
v_gene: TRBV2
abundance: few
CDR3nt: TGTGCCAGCAGTGAATATCGGGGCCGGAGTGAAAAACTGTTTTTT
CDR3aa: CASSEYRGRSEKLFF

d_gene: -
j_gene: TRBJ2-3
v_gene: TRBV7-6
abundance: many
CDR3nt: TGTGCCAGCAGCGGCGCCTCGAGAGGCACAGATACGCAGTATTTT
CDR3aa: CASSGASRGTDTQYF

d_gene: -
j_gene: TRBJ2-3
v_gene: TRBV6-5
abundance: many
CDR3nt: TGTGCCAGCAGTTCCCCGGTAGGGGAGGGCACAGATACGCAGTATTTT
CDR3aa: CASSSPVGEGTDTQYF

d_gene: -
j_gene: TRBJ2-5
v_gene: TRBV20-1
abundance: -
CDR3nt: TGCAGTGCCCACGGTGGATATCGGGAGACCCAGTACTTC
CDR3aa: CSAHGGYRETQYF

d_gene: -
j_gene: TRBJ2-7
v_gene: TRBV7-2
abundance: -
CDR3nt: TGTGCTAGCAGCTTAGGGGGACTCGGAGAGCAGTACTTC
CDR3aa: CASSLGGLGEQYF

d_gene: -
j_gene: TRBJ2-7
v_gene: TRBV4-2
abundance: few
CDR3nt: TGTGCCAGCAGCCAAGCGAGGGACTTGTCCTACGAGCAGTACTTC
CDR3aa: CASSQARDLSYEQYF

d_gene: TRBD1
j_gene: TRBJ1-4
v_gene: TRBV7-9
abundance: few
CDR3nt: TGTGCCAGCAGCTTCGGACAGGGCAATGAAAAACTGTTTTTT
CDR3aa: CASSFGQGNEKLFF

d_gene: -
j_gene: TRBJ2-1
v_gene: TRBV10-1
abundance: -
CDR3nt: TGCGCCCGCAGTGAGGGCCAGGCCAATGCGCAGTTCTTC
CDR3aa: CARSEGQANAQFF

d_gene: -
j_gene: TRBJ2-3
v_gene: TRBV7-8
abundance: -
CDR3nt: TGTGCCAGCAGCCGACTTAGAAGCACAGATACGCAGTATTTT
CDR3aa: CASSRLRSTDTQYF

d_gene: TRBD1
j_gene: TRBJ1-2
v_gene: TRBV4-1
abundance: few
CDR3nt: TGCGCCAGCAGCCGGGACAGAGTTAACTATGGCTACACCTTC
CDR3aa: CASSRDRVNYGYTF

d_gene: -
j_gene: TRBJ2-2
v_gene: TRBV6-6
abundance: -
CDR3nt: TGTGCCAGCAGTTACTCCGCAGGGGGGGAGCTGTTTTTT
CDR3aa: CASSYSAGGELFF

d_gene: TRBD1
j_gene: TRBJ2-2
v_gene: TRBV6-2/TRBV6-3
abundance: -
CDR3nt: TGTGCCAGCAGTTACTCCGGACAGGCCTATGGAACCGGGGAGCTGTCTTTT
CDR3aa: CASSYSGQAYGTGELSF

d_gene: -
j_gene: TRBJ2-1
v_gene: TRBV4-3
abundance: many
CDR3nt: TGCGCCAGCAGCCAAGAATCGGGGTTTGATGAGCAGTTCTTC
CDR3aa: CASSQESGFDEQFF

d_gene: -
j_gene: TRBJ1-2
v_gene: TRBV7-8
abundance: -
CDR3nt: TGTGCCAGCGGCTTAGCTTGGGCAGTCGGTTCTGACTATGGCTACACCTTC
CDR3aa: CASGLAWAVGSDYGYTF

d_gene: -
j_gene: TRBJ1-6
v_gene: TRBV9
abundance: few
CDR3nt: TGTGCCAGCAGAGGGCCATCTTGGCCCCTCCACTTT
CDR3aa: CASRGPSWPLHF

d_gene: TRBD1
j_gene: TRBJ2-7
v_gene: TRBV7-6
abundance: many
CDR3nt: TGTGCCAGCAGCCCCGGACAGGGGTGGTACGAGCAGTACTTC
CDR3aa: CASSPGQGWYEQYF

d_gene: -
j_gene: TRBJ2-7
v_gene: TRBV10-1
abundance: -
CDR3nt: TGCGCCAGCAGGACCCGAGGGCCCGTCTCCTACGAGCAGTACTTC
CDR3aa: CASRTRGPVSYEQYF

d_gene: TRBD2
j_gene: TRBJ2-7
v_gene: TRBV15
abundance: -
CDR3nt: TGTGCCACCAGCAGAGAGTTGGGGACTAGCTACGAGCAGTACTTC
CDR3aa: CATSRELGTSYEQYF

d_gene: TRBD2
j_gene: TRBJ2-7
v_gene: TRBV19
abundance: -
CDR3nt: TGTGCCAGTAGTATTTGCGGCGGGGGGGCCTACGAGCAGTACTTC
CDR3aa: CASSICGGGAYEQYF

d_gene: -
j_gene: TRBJ2-3
v_gene: TRBV9
abundance: -
CDR3nt: TGTGCCAGCAGCGGCGACGGGGTAACAGATACGCAGTATTTT
CDR3aa: CASSGDGVTDTQYF

d_gene: -
j_gene: TRBJ1-1
v_gene: TRBV7-9
abundance: many
CDR3nt: TGTGCCAGCAGCTTAATTTCTCCTCTCGATCGGTACACTGAAGCTTTCTTT
CDR3aa: CASSLISPLDRYTEAFF

d_gene: TRBD2
j_gene: TRBJ2-7
v_gene: TRBV6-2/TRBV6-3
abundance: many
CDR3nt: TGTGCCAGCAGTTACTTCGCTAGCGGGAGGCCCAGCACCGAGCAGTACTTC
CDR3aa: CASSYFASGRPSTEQYF

d_gene: -
j_gene: TRBJ2-4
v_gene: TRBV23-1
abundance: many
CDR3nt: TGCGCCAGCAGTAAGACCGTTGAGTATAGGGACATAGAAAACATTCAGTACTTC
CDR3aa: CASSKTVEYRDIENIQYF

d_gene: -
j_gene: TRBJ1-1
v_gene: TRBV20-1
abundance: few
CDR3nt: TGCAGTGCTAGAGTGGTAGGTTTGTTGAACACTGAAGCTTTCTTT
CDR3aa: CSARVVGLLNTEAFF

d_gene: TRBD2
j_gene: TRBJ2-1
v_gene: TRBV4-1
abundance: few
CDR3nt: TGCGCCAGCAGCCAACGTCCGGGACTAGGGCCTAATGAGCAGTTCTTC
CDR3aa: CASSQRPGLGPNEQFF

d_gene: TRBD2
j_gene: TRBJ2-7
v_gene: TRBV7-2
abundance: -
CDR3nt: TGTGCCAGCAGCTTAGGCCCGCTAGCGGGAGGTCGCAGGTCCTACGAGCAGTACTTC
CDR3aa: CASSLGPLAGGRRSYEQYF